This TCR beta chain was documented in a study of radiotherapy plus CTLA-4 blockade in lung cancer. For the study at large: Across the patients, objective responses occurred in about 19%, and disease control in roughly 31%.

The CDR3 runs to 13 residues. CDR1 is SSHAT, CDR2 FNYEAQ, per germline (reference sequence). Ipilimumab CTLA-4 blockade and focal radiation were given to patients with chemo-refractory metastatic non-small-cell lung cancer. TCRdb keeps only in-frame clones here, not all; method: immunoSEQ multiplex PCR. The sample carries fewer than 150,000 clones, about four fifths recorded once. Regarding the study as a whole: Response was reportedly best predicted by early blood T cell clone dynamics, with interferon-beta. There was expansion of tumor-derived TCR clones in blood after radiotherapy plus ipilimumab.

For this clone: Its antigen remains unidentified. At one end, the junction sequence differs from germline, possibly due to a read error.

The material sequenced was peripheral blood, taken from a patient treated with radiotherapy plus ipilimumab. V is TRBV7-7 and J is TRBJ2-5; 9 positions match TRBD2. This receptor was obtained from a human donor with non-small cell lung cancer who had a partial response to radiotherapy plus ipilimumab. The CDR3 DNA reads as TGTGCTAGCAGCTTTGCGGGGGGGGAGACCCAGTACTTC. This gives the protein CASSFAGGETQYF.